This T cell receptor beta chain appears in the sequencing data of a study of graft-versus-host responses after intestinal transplantation. Study details: Each recipient received a multivisceral, liver-intestinal, or isolated intestinal graft. Uniformly, recipients were administered anti-thymocyte globulin induction with subsequent tacrolimus and steroids for two to three years. Study conclusions and caveats: The study found high graft-versus-host to host-versus-graft clonal ratios in allografts of patients with graft-donor T cell macrochimerism. GvH clones appeared in recipient marrow, some first in ileum or blood.

The V end lost 6 bases, the J end lost 2 bases, and 16 bases lay between the germline ends. The CDR3 is made up of 14 amino acids. Looked up from germline, CDR1 is SQVTM and CDR2 is ANQGSEA. Produced via immunoSEQ multiplex PCR; TCRdb's table is partial and in-frame only. The sample carries tens of thousands of clones, about four fifths recorded once. Points on this clone: What it binds is not known.

J is TRBJ2-5 and V is TRBV29-1, with D perhaps TRBD2 (7 bases). The sample here was unstimulated CD8+ T cells sorted from spleen or lymph node cells, taken before intestinal transplant. The sequence was collected from a human donor who received an intestinal transplant. The CDR3 sequence: CSVGARGGQETQYF. The CDR3 bases are TGCAGCGTGGGGGCCAGGGGAGGGCAAGAGACCCAGTACTTC.